These T cell receptor beta chains were read from a single sample in a study of radiation and T cells in renal cell carcinoma. Using immunoSEQ multiplex PCR, the repertoire was profiled, and TCRdb retains in-frame clones only, with some absent. The table records about 150,000 clones, roughly 87% of them present only once. Sequencing used blood, obtained from a patient whose treatment included radiotherapy and nephrectomy. These receptors all come from a woman aged 45-59 years with renal cell carcinoma. The CDR3 runs from the conserved cysteine through the conserved F or W. D genes are given only for firm matches. Size tells how often a clone was seen (once, few, many) or the class of an expanded clone, and some rows leave it out.

once TRBJ1-1 - TRBV19 CASSIGIGLGTEAFF TGTGCCAGTAGTATCGGTATTGGCCTGGGAACTGAAGCTTTCTTT
- TRBJ1-2 TRBD1 TRBV25-1 CASEPPGQIYGYTF TGTGCCAGCGAACCCCCGGGACAGATATATGGCTACACCTTC
- TRBJ1-2 - TRBV4-3 CASSPVTGTGYGYTF TGCGCCAGCAGCCCTGTGACCGGAACTGGCTATGGCTACACCTTC
- TRBJ2-7 TRBD1 TRBV25-1 CASRGQGSYEQYF TGTGCCAGCAGGGGACAGGGCTCCTACGAGCAGTACTTC
- TRBJ2-7 TRBD2 TRBV5-4 CASSLRAGGPYEQYF TGTGCCAGCAGCTTGCGGGCGGGGGGGCCCTACGAGCAGTACTTC
- TRBJ2-1 TRBD2 TRBV2 CASSASSGSYNEQFF TGTGCCAGCAGTGCCTCTAGCGGTTCCTACAATGAGCAGTTCTTC
- TRBJ1-2 TRBD1 TRBV4-1 CASSQNPDRGNGYTF TGCGCCAGCAGCCAAAATCCGGACAGGGGGAATGGCTACACCTTC
once TRBJ2-1 TRBD2 TRBV7-2 CASSLASGLAGGYNEQFF TGTGCCAGCAGCTTAGCGTCCGGGCTAGCGGGGGGATACAATGAGCAGTTCTTC
- TRBJ1-2 - TRBV20-1 CSARGVRGYTF TGCAGTGCTAGAGGTGTACGTGGCTACACCTTC
- TRBJ1-2 - TRBV6-4 CASSPGPAAGGYTF TGTGCCAGCAGTCCAGGGCCTGCCGCGGGAGGCTACACCTTC
- TRBJ1-5 - TRBV7-2 CASSLALGIQHF TGTGCCAGCAGCTTAGCGCTAGGTATCCAGCATTTT
once TRBJ2-7 - TRBV6-5 CASSSGTAPNYEQYF TGTGCCAGCAGCAGCGGGACAGCCCCAAACTACGAGCAGTACTTC
once TRBJ1-4 TRBD1 TRBV5-4 CASSRQGAAFEGEKLFF TGTGCCAGCAGCCGACAGGGGGCGGCATTCGAGGGAGAAAAACTGTTTTTT
- TRBJ1-5 - TRBV4-1 CASSQGQAINQPQHF TGCGCCAGCAGCCAAGGTCAGGCCATCAATCAGCCCCAGCATTTT
- TRBJ1-3 - TRBV6-5 CASSYSRGGTGNTIYF TGTGCCAGCAGTTACAGCCGGGGGGGCACTGGAAACACCATATATTTT